Listed here is a single T cell receptor beta chain. The data are from a study of technical replicates of blood from a handful of donors. Germline CDR1 is SGDLS and CDR2 is YYNGEE. V lost 0 bases to trimming and J lost 5 bases, with 17 bases between them. This CDR3 comprises 16 residues. Clones were read by immunoSEQ multiplex PCR, and TCRdb kept only the in-frame ones, dropping some. The sample contains some 80,000 clones, around 94% of which appear only once. The sequence was obtained from a human donor in good health. V is TRBV9 and J is TRBJ1-2; maybe TRBD1 (6 bases). Specimen: T cells isolated from PBMCs. CDR3 sequence: CASSVERGGGIYGYTF. CDR3 coding DNA: TGTGCCAGCAGCGTAGAGCGCGGGGGCGGGATTTATGGCTACACCTTC.